This note documents a single TCR beta chain sequence. Profiled with immunoSEQ multiplex PCR; TCRdb holds only in-frame clones, not every one. The sample includes about 3,600 clones, approximately 30% seen only once; the top ten take 30% to 35%. The sample belongs to a study of sequential checkpoint blockade in melanoma. Specified treatment: randomized to nivolumab then ipilimumab (arm A) or the reverse (arm B). Germline CDR1 is LNHNV and CDR2 is YYDKDF (reference sequence). V was pared by 4 bases and J by 10 bases, with 17 bases between. The CDR3 sequence is 14 residues long. The source material was tumor tissue (inferred from file names), sampled from a patient given nivolumab and ipilimumab in sequence. The sequence came from a human donor with melanoma. This rearrangement joins TRBV15 to TRBJ2-1; D may be TRBD2 (6 bases). Here the CDR3 reads CATSNVAGRNEQFF. The CDR3, as DNA: TGTGCCACCAGCAACGTGGCGGGGCGCAACGAGCAGTTCTTC.